Presented here are 8 T cell receptor beta chains from one specimen sequenced in a study of blood T cells in healthy people across ages. Combining a sample-barcoded 5' primer with a J-beta primer mix, a second PCR ran for about 7 to 12 cycles. TCRdb reprocessed the 5' RACE reads via MiXCR and lists one record per CDR3 protein. The data show more than 900,000 distinct CDR3 sequences, about 25% seen once. These data were also reused for a study on T cells of mothers and their children.

Sequenced material: blood. The origin of the receptors is a girl aged 2 to 9 in good health.

The gene calls are TRBV29-1 and TRBJ2-5; 12 positions agree with TRBD2. Per the germline V gene, CDR1 is SQVTM and CDR2 is ANQGSEA. The CDR3 runs 14 residues. J gave up 5 bases and V 6 bases, and 7 bases lay outside the gene matches. CDR3 nucleotides: TGCAGCGTGGAGACTAGCGGGGGAGGGGAGACCCAGTACTTC. Protein sequence: CSVETSGGGETQYF.

This clonotype was observed a few times. J is TRBJ1-1 and V is TRBV5-1; a weak D match, TRBD1 (6 bases). The germline gives CDR1 SGHRS, CDR2 YFSETQ. The CDR3 spans 14 residues. V gave up 3 bases and J gave up 2 bases, with 11 bases separating them. CDR3 nucleotide sequence: TGCGCCAGCAGCTATACAGGGCAAAACACTGAAGCTTTCTTT. This encodes CASSYTGQNTEAFF. The full variable domain, in which reference TRBV5-1 and TRBJ1-1 provide the parts outside the CDR3, is KAGVTQTPRYLIKTRGQQVTLSCSPISGHRSVSWYQQTPGQGLQFLFEYFSETQRNKGNFPGRFSGRQFSNSRSEMNVSTLELGDSALYLCASSYTGQNTEAFFGQGTRLTVV.

The V gene is TRBV7-3, the J gene TRBJ2-3; possibly TRBD1 or TRBD2 for D (6 bases each). The CDR3 contains 16 residues. From germline, CDR1 is SGHTA and CDR2 FQGTGA. Trimming took off 0 bases at V and 6 bases at J, with 16 bases between the two ends. In DNA form, the CDR3 reads TGTGCCAGCAGCTTAACGGGGGGCCAAGGTCGGGATACGCAGTATTTT. It yields the protein CASSLTGGQGRDTQYF.

This clonotype has more than one count but fewer than ten. The V and J genes are TRBV20-1 and TRBJ2-3; a weak D match, TRBD1 (5 bases). From germline, CDR1 is DFQATT and CDR2 SNEGSKA (reference sequence). This CDR3 is 19 amino acids long. V was shortened by 3 bases and J by 1 base, with 26 bases between the two germline ends. The CDR3 DNA follows: TGCAGTGCTAGGGACCCGTCAGGGCGTTGGTCGCTGGGCACAGATACGCAGTATTTT. This encodes CSARDPSGRWSLGTDTQYF.

The sample holds a few counts of this clonotype. The rearrangement links TRBV5-6 to TRBJ2-7; D is ambiguous. The V gene lost 4 bases and the J gene lost 0 bases, with 8 bases spanning the gap. Germline CDR1 and CDR2: SGHDT and YYEEEE. The CDR3 spans 13 residues. The DNA of the CDR3 is TGTGCCAGCAGCCTACCGACCTCCTACGAGCAGTACTTC. It yields the protein CASSLPTSYEQYF.

This clonotype was recorded a few times. The rearrangement uses TRBV27 and TRBJ2-3; 7 nucleotides line up with TRBD2. The CDR3 has 16 residues. The germline gives CDR1 MNHEY, CDR2 SMNVEV (reference sequence). After removal of 5 bases from V and 5 bases from J, the junction contained 13 bases not matched to a gene. CDR3 sequence (DNA): TGTGCCAGCAGTGGTTTAGGCGGGAGACTTAGAGATACGCAGTATTTT. Translation gives CASSGLGGRLRDTQYF.

V and J are TRBV4-1 and TRBJ2-1; 8 bases are a match to TRBD2. Losses at the gene ends were 2 bases for V and 2 bases for J; bases not matched to a gene: 8. This CDR3 comprises 17 residues. The V gene's germline CDR1 is MGHRA and CDR2 YSYEKL. CDR3 coding DNA: TGCGCCAGCAGCCAACCTTTAGCGGGAAGGCCCTACAATGAGCAGTTCTTC. Its translation: CASSQPLAGRPYNEQFF.

This clonotype was seen more than once but under ten times. Sequence at one end of the junction differs from germline and may be a read error. This chain connects TRBV6-4 to TRBJ2-3, with 11 bases matching TRBD2. The CDR3 is made up of 15 amino acids. The germline gives CDR1 MRHNA, CDR2 SNTAGT. CDR3 nucleotides: TGTGCCGGCAGTGACTCGACTAGCGGGGCAGATACGCAGTATTTT. It encodes CAGSDSTSGADTQYF.